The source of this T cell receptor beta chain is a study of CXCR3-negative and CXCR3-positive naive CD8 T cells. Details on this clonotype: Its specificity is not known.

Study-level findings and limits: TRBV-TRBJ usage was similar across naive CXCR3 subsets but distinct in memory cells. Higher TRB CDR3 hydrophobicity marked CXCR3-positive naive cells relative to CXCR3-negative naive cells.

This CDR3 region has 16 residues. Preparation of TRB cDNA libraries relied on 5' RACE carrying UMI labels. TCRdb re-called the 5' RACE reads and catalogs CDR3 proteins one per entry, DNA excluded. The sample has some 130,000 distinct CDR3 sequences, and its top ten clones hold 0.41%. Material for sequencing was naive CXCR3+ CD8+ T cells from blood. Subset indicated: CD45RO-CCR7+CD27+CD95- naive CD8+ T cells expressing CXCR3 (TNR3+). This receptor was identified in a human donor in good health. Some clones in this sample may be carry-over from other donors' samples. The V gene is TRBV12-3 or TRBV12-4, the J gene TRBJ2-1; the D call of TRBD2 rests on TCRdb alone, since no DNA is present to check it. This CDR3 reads CASRGPSAETYNEQFF.